Presented here are 13 T cell receptor beta chains from one specimen sequenced in a study of cytomegalovirus exposure and HLA in healthy donors. PCR amplification relied on 60 Vbeta primers (plus 13 Jbeta primers). Some clones are missing from TCRdb's copy, which holds only in-frame ones; the method was immunoSEQ multiplex PCR. The sample carries 200,000 or so clones, more than 75% recorded once. Sequencing was performed on PBMCs. The receptors come from a woman in her fifties or sixties in good health and CMV-seropositive.

The chain combines TRBV9 with TRBJ1-6; 7 bases are a match to TRBD1. J lost 8 bases, V lost 3 bases, and 2 bases had no gene match. Germline V gives CDR1 SGDLS, CDR2 YYNGEE. The CDR3 is made up of 13 amino acids. The CDR3 bases are TGTGCCAGCAGCGGGGACAGTTATTCACCCCTCCACTTT. Its protein is CASSGDSYSPLHF.

The table lists this clone with a count of one. The gene calls are TRBV18 and TRBJ1-1; weak D call: TRBD1 (6 bases). Looked up from germline, CDR1 is KGHSH and CDR2 is LQKENI. The CDR3 is made up of 13 amino acids. V shed 5 bases and J shed 0 bases, with 7 bases lying between them. CDR3 in amino acids: CASSGQLNTEAFF. The DNA of the CDR3 is TGTGCCAGCTCAGGACAGTTGAACACTGAAGCTTTCTTT.

This clone was found a few times. The V call is TRBV4-2, the J call TRBJ2-1; D remains unclear. Germline CDR1 reads LGHNA; CDR2 reads YNFKEQ. The CDR3 totals 14 residues. V was shortened by 5 bases and J by 0 bases, with 8 bases between the two germline ends. The CDR3: CASSDSRSYNEQFF. The DNA of the CDR3 is TGTGCCAGCAGCGACTCACGCTCCTACAATGAGCAGTTCTTC.

The chain employs TRBV5-1 and TRBJ2-1, with D possibly TRBD2 on 5 matching bases. This CDR3 is 13 amino acids long. V shed 3 bases and J shed 10 bases, with 14 bases lying between them. Germline-derived CDR1 and CDR2 are SGHRS and YFSETQ. CDR3 nucleotide sequence: TGCGCCAGCAGCTCGGGGAATAGCCCCGAGCAGTTCTTC. Protein product: CASSSGNSPEQFF.

A few counts support this clone. The genes are TRBV6-5 and TRBJ2-7; 7 nucleotides match TRBD2. CDR1 and CDR2 from the germline V gene are MNHEY and SVGAGI. Unmatched junction bases numbered 7, after V lost 5 bases and J lost 6 bases. CDR3 length: 13 amino acids. CDR3 in DNA: TGTGCCAGCAGTCCAGCGGGGAACCGCGAGCAGTACTTC. It yields the protein CASSPAGNREQYF.

The chain uses TRBV4-1 and TRBJ1-6; D might be TRBD1 (6 bases). The CDR3 is made up of 14 amino acids. CDR1 and CDR2 from the germline V gene are MGHRA and YSYEKL. The V end was cut by 3 bases, the J end by 6 bases, with 9 bases between. The CDR3 is CASSHPRGNSPLHF. The CDR3 nucleotides read TGCGCCAGCAGCCACCCCAGGGGTAATTCACCCCTCCACTTT.

This chain connects TRBV27 to TRBJ1-4; D uncertain. Germline CDR1 and CDR2: MNHEY and SMNVEV (reference sequence). V shed 6 bases and J shed 8 bases, with 22 bases lying between them. The CDR3 extends over 16 amino acids. The CDR3 sequence is CASRPVMGLGGEKLFF. The CDR3 DNA follows: TGTGCCAGCAGACCTGTTATGGGCCTCGGAGGGGAAAAACTGTTTTTT.

The chain uses TRBV4-2 and TRBJ2-7; a weak D match, TRBD2 (6 bases). From germline, CDR1 is LGHNA and CDR2 YNFKEQ. V was trimmed by 0 bases and J by 2 bases, leaving 11 bases between them. This CDR3 has 15 amino acids. The CDR3 reads CASSQDPGVAYEQYF. Written as DNA, the CDR3 is TGTGCCAGCAGCCAAGATCCGGGGGTAGCCTACGAGCAGTACTTC.

As to this clone: This sample includes further DNA sequences coding for the same CDR3. The chain is built from TRBV6-5 and TRBJ2-7; D perhaps matches TRBD1 (5 bases). V was trimmed by 0 bases and J by 2 bases, leaving 11 bases between them. The germline CDR1 and CDR2 sequences are MNHEY and SVGAGI. This CDR3 is 15 amino acids long. The CDR3 sequence: CASSYSSAGTYEQYF. In nucleotides, the CDR3 is TGTGCCAGCAGTTACTCCTCCGCAGGGACCTACGAGCAGTACTTC.

Comments on this clone: Other DNA sequences in the sample encode the same CDR3. The chain links TRBV9 to TRBJ2-1; tentative D call: TRBD1 (5 bases). The CDR3 is 15 amino acids. Trimming took 0 bases from V and 1 from J, leaving 8 bases between them. Per germline, CDR1 SGDLS and CDR2 YYNGEE. The CDR3, as DNA: TGTGCCAGCAGCGTAGGGCAGGGATCCTACAATGAGCAGTTCTTC. It specifies CASSVGQGSYNEQFF.

The genes are TRBV7-2 and TRBJ2-3; no clear D. The CDR3 extends over 15 amino acids. Germline CDR1 and CDR2: SGHTA and FQGNSA. V shed 7 bases and J shed 4 bases, with 18 bases lying between them. This CDR3 is CASILEPGRPDTQYF. The CDR3 nucleotides read TGTGCCAGCATCCTAGAACCCGGCAGACCAGATACGCAGTATTTT.

This rearrangement joins TRBV29-1 to TRBJ2-5, with TRBD2 matching 12 bases. J gave up 5 bases and V 6 bases, and 4 bases lay outside the gene matches. This CDR3 spans 13 amino acids. Per germline, CDR1 SQVTM and CDR2 ANQGSEA. The CDR3 here is CSVGGLAGETQYF. In nucleotides, the CDR3 is TGCAGCGTAGGAGGACTAGCGGGGGAGACCCAGTACTTC.

The rearrangement joins TRBV29-1 to TRBJ2-7; TRBD2 aligns across 7 bases. V was pared by 7 bases and J by 4 bases, with 13 bases of the junction left unmatched. Germline assignment: CDR1 SQVTM and CDR2 ANQGSEA. CDR3 length equals 14 residues. CDR3: CSAGGGVSGYEQYF. CDR3 in DNA: TGCAGCGCCGGTGGGGGGGTGTCGGGGTACGAGCAGTACTTC.